Here is one T cell receptor beta chain with its context. The entry originates in a study of blood T cells in healthy people across ages. This CDR3 is 12 amino acids long. With 5 bases removed from V and 8 bases from J, the gap between germline ends came to 11 bases. Germline V CDR1 and CDR2: MNHEY, SVGEGT. A J-beta primer mix and a sample-barcoded 5' primer were used in a second PCR of roughly 7 to 12 cycles. A template-switch adaptor containing 12 random nucleotides labeled each cDNA molecule. Each CDR3 protein is one row after TCRdb ran MiXCR on the 5' RACE reads. The sample shows around 2 million distinct CDR3 sequences, 39% of them seen only once.

The J gene is TRBJ2-3, the V gene TRBV6-2 or TRBV6-3, with D maybe TRBD1 (5 bases). This clonotype originated in a human donor in good health. The specimen was blood. The CDR3 reads CASSQGSATQYF. CDR3 nucleotides: TGTGCCAGCAGTCAGGGATCGGCTACGCAGTATTTT.